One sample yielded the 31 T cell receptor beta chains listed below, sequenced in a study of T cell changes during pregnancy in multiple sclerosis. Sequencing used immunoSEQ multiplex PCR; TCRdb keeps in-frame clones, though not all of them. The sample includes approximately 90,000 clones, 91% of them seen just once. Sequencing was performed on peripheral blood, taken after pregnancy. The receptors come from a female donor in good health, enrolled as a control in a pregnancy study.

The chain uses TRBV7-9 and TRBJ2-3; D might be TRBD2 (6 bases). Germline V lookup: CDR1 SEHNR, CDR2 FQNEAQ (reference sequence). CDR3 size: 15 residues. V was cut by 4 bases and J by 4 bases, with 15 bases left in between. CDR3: CASSSPVRRADTQYF. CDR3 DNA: TGTGCCAGCAGCTCCCCGGTTAGGAGGGCAGATACGCAGTATTTT.

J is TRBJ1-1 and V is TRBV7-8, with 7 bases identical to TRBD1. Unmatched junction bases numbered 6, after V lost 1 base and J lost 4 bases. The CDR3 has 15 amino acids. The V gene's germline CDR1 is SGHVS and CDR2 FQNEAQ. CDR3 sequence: CASSLVGAGGTEAFF. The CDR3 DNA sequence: TGTGCCAGCAGCTTAGTTGGCGCAGGGGGCACTGAAGCTTTCTTT.

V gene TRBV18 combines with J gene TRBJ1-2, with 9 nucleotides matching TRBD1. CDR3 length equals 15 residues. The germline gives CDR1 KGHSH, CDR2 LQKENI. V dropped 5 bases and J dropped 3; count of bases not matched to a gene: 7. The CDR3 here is CASSSRDREYYGYTF. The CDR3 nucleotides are TGTGCCAGCTCAAGTAGGGACAGGGAGTACTATGGCTACACCTTC.

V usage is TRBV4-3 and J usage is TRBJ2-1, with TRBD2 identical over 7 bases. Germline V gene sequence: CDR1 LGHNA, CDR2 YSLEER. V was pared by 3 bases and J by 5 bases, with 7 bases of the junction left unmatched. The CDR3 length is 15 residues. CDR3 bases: TGCGCCAGCAGCCACACGGGGGGTAGTCACAATGAGCAGTTCTTC. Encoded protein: CASSHTGGSHNEQFF.

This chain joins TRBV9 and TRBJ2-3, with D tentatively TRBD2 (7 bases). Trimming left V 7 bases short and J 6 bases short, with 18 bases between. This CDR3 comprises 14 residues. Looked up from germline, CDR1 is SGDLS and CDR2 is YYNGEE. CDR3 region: CASGPGGGPDTQYF. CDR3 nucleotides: TGTGCCAGCGGCCCTGGGGGGGGGCCGGATACGCAGTATTTT.

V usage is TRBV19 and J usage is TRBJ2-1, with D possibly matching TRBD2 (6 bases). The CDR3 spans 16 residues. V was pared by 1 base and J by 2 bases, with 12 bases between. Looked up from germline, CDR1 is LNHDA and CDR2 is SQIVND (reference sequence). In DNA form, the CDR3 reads TGTGCCAGTAGTATAGCGTTCGGACTAACCTACAATGAGCAGTTCTTC. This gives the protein CASSIAFGLTYNEQFF.

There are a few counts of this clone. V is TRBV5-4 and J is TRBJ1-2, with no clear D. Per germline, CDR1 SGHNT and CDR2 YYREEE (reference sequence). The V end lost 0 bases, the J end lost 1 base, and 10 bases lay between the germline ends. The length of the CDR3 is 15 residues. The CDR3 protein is CASSLGTTRNYGYTF. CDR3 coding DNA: TGTGCCAGCAGCTTGGGAACAACCCGTAACTATGGCTACACCTTC.

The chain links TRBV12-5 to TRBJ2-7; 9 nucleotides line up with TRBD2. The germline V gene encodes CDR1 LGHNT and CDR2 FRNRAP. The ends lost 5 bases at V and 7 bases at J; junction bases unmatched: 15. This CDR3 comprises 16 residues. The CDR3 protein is CASGDGGLAMPREQYF. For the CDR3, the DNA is TGTGCTAGTGGTGACGGTGGACTAGCGATGCCCAGGGAGCAGTACTTC. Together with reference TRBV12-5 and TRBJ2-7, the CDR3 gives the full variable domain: DARVTQTPRHKVTEMGQEVTMRCQPILGHNTVFWYRQTMMQGLELLAYFRNRAPLDDSGMPKDRFSAEMPDATLATLKIQPSEPRDSAVYFCASGDGGLAMPREQYFGPGTRLTVT.

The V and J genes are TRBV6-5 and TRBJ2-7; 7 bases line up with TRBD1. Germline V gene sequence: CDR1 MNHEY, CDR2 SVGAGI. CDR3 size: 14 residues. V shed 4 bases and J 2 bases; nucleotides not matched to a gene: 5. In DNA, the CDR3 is TGTGCCAGCAGTTTCGGGACAGTGGCCTACGAGCAGTACTTC. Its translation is CASSFGTVAYEQYF.

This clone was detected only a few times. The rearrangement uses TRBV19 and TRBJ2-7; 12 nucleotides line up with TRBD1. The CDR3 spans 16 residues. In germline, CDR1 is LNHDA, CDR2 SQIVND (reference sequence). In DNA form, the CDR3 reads TGTGGAGTCCTAGGGACAGGGGGCTTGCTGTCGGACGAGCAGTACTTC. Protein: CGVLGTGGLLSDEQYF.

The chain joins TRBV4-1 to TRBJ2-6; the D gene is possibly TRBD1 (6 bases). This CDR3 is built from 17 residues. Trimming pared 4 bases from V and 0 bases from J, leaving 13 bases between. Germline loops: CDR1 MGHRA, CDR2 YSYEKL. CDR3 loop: CASSLETGFSGANVLTF. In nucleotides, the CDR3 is TGCGCCAGCAGCCTAGAAACAGGGTTCTCTGGGGCCAACGTCCTGACTTTC.

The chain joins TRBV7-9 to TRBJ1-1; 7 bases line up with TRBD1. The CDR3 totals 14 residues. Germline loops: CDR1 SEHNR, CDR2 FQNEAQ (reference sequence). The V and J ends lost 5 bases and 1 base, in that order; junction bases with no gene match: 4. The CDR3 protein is CASSLGTANTEAFF. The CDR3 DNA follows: TGTGCCAGCAGCCTCGGGACAGCGAACACTGAAGCTTTCTTT.

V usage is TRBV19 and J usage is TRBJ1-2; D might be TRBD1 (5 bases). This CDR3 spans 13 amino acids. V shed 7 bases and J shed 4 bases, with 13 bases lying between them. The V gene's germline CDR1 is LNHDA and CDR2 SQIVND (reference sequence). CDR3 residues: CASNKQATYGYTF. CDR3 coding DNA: TGTGCCAGTAACAAACAGGCGACCTATGGCTACACCTTC. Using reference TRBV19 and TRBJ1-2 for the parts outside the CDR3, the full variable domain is DGGITQSPKYLFRKEGQNVTLSCEQNLNHDAMYWYRQDPGQGLRLIYYSQIVNDFQKGDIAEGYSVSREKKESFPLTVTSAQKNPTAFYLCASNKQATYGYTFGSGTRLTVV.

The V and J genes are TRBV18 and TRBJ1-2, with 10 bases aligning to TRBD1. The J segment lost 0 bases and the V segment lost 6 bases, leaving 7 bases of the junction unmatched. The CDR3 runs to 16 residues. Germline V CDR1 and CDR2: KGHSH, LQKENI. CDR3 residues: CASSPGQGRPNYGYTF. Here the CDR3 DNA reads TGTGCCAGCTCTCCGGGACAGGGGAGGCCTAACTATGGCTACACCTTC. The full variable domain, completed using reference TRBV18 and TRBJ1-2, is NAGVMQNPRHLVRRRGQEARLRCSPMKGHSHVYWYRQLPEEGLKFMVYLQKENIIDESGMPKERFSAEFPKEGPSILRIQQVVRGDSAAYFCASSPGQGRPNYGYTFGSGTRLTVV.

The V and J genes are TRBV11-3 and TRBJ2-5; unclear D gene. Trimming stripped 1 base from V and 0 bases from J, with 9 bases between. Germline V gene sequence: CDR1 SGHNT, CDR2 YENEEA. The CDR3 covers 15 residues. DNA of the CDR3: TGTGCCAGCAGCTTAGGGGTGGGCAACCAAGAGACCCAGTACTTC. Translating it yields CASSLGVGNQETQYF.

The CDR3 spells CASSLGREGGYTF. In DNA, the CDR3 is TGTGCCAGCAGTTTAGGCAGGGAAGGTGGCTACACCTTC. The V gene is TRBV27, the J gene TRBJ1-2; TRBD1 might be the D (5 bases). Germline V gene data show CDR1 as MNHEY and CDR2 as SMNVEV (reference sequence). Trimming removed 2 bases at V and 7 bases at J, with 11 bases between. The CDR3 runs 13 residues.

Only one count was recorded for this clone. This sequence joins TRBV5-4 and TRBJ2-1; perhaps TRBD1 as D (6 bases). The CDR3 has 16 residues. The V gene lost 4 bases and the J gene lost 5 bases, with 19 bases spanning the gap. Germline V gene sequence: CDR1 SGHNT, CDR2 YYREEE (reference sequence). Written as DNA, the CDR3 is TGTGCCAGCAGCCGTCCTGTGGGGGCGCCGGACAATGAGCAGTTCTTC. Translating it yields CASSRPVGAPDNEQFF.

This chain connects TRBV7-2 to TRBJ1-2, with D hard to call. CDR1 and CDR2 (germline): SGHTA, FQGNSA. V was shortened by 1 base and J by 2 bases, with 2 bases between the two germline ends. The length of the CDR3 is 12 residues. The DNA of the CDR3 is TGTGCCAGCAGCTTAGTAAACTATGGCTACACCTTC. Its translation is CASSLVNYGYTF. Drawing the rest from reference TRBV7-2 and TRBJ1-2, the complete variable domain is GAGVSQSPSNKVTEKGKDVELRCDPISGHTALYWYRQSLGQGLEFLIYFQGNSAPDKSGLPSDRFSAERTGGSVSTLTIQRTQQEDSAVYLCASSLVNYGYTFGSGTRLTVV.

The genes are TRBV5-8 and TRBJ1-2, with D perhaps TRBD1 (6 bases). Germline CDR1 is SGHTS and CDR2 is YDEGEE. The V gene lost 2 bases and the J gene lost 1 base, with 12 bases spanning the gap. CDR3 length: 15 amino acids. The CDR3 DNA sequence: TGTGCCAGCAGCTTCTACAGGGCGGGTAACTATGGCTACACCTTC. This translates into CASSFYRAGNYGYTF.

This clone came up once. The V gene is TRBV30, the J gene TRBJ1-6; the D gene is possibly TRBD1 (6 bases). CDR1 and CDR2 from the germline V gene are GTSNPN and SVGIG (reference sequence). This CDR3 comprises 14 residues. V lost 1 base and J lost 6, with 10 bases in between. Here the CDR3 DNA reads TGTGCCTGGAGTGATGTACAGGGTAATTCACCCCTCCACTTT. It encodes CAWSDVQGNSPLHF.

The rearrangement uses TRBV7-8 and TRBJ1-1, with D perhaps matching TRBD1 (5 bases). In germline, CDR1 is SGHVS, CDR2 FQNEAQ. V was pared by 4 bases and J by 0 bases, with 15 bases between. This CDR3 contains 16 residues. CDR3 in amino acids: CASSWRVGGVNTEAFF. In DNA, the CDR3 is TGTGCCAGCAGCTGGCGGGTCGGGGGGGTGAACACTGAAGCTTTCTTT.

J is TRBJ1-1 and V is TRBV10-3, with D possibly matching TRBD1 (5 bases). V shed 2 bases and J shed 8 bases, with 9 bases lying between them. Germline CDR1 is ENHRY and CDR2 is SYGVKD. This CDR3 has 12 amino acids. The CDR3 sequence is CAISEGQTEAFF. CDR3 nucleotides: TGTGCCATCAGTGAGGGACAAACAGAAGCTTTCTTT.

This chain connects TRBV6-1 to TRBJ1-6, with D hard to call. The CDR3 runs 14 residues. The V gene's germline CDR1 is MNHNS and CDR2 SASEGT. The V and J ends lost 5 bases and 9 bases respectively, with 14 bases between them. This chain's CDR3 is CASSPRTAGSPLHF. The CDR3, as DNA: TGTGCCAGCAGTCCCAGGACCGCGGGTTCACCCCTCCACTTT.

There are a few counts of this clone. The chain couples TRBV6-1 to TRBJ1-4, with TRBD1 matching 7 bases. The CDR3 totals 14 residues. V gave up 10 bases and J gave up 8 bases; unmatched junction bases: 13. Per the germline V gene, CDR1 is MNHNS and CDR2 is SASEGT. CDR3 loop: CATKDGQGGEKLFF. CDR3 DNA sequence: TGTGCCACCAAAGACGGGCAGGGGGGCGAAAAACTGTTTTTT.

The CDR3 loop is CASSPQNRGKNTEAFF. For the CDR3, the DNA is TGTGCCAGCTCACCACAAAACAGGGGGAAGAACACTGAAGCTTTCTTT. The chain recombines TRBV18 with TRBJ1-1; 8 bases line up with TRBD1. CDR3 length: 16 amino acids. Losses at the gene ends were 1 base for V and 1 base for J; bases not matched to a gene: 5. The germline gives CDR1 KGHSH, CDR2 LQKENI.

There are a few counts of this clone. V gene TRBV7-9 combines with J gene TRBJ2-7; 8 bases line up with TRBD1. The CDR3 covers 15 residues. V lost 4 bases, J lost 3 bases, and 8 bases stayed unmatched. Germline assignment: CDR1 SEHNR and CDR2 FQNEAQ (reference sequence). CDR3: CASSSPWDRYYEQYF. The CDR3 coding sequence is TGTGCCAGCAGCTCCCCTTGGGACAGGTACTACGAGCAGTACTTC.

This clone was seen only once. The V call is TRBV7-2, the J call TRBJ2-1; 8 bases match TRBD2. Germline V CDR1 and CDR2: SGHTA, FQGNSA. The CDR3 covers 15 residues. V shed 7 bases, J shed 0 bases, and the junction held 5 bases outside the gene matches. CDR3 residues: CASKNSGGSYNEQFF. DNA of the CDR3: TGTGCCAGCAAGAACAGCGGGGGCTCCTACAATGAGCAGTTCTTC.

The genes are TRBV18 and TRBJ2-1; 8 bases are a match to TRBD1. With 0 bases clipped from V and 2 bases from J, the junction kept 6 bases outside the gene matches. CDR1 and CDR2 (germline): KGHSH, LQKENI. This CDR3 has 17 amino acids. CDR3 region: CASSPPTGQGTYNEQFF. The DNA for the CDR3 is TGTGCCAGCTCACCACCGACAGGACAGGGAACCTACAATGAGCAGTTCTTC.

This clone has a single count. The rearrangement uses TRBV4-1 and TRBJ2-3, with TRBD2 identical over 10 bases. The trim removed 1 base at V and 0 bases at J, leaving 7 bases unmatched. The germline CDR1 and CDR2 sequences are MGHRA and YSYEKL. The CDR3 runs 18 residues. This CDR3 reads CASSQGLAGVTSTDTQYF. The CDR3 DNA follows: TGCGCCAGCAGCCAAGGGCTAGCGGGGGTAACTAGCACAGATACGCAGTATTTT.

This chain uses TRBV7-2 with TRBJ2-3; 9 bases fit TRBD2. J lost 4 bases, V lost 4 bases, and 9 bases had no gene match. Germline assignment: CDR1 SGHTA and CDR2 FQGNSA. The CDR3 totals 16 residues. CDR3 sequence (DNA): TGTGCCAGCAGCTCCTCTAGCGGGGCCGCCGCAGATACGCAGTATTTT. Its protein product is CASSSSSGAAADTQYF.

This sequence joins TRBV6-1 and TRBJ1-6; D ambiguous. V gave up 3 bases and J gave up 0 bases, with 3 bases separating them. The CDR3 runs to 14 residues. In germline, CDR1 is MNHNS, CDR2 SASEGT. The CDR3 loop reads CASSEYSYNSPLHF. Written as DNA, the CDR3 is TGTGCCAGCAGTGAGTACTCCTATAATTCACCCCTCCACTTT.